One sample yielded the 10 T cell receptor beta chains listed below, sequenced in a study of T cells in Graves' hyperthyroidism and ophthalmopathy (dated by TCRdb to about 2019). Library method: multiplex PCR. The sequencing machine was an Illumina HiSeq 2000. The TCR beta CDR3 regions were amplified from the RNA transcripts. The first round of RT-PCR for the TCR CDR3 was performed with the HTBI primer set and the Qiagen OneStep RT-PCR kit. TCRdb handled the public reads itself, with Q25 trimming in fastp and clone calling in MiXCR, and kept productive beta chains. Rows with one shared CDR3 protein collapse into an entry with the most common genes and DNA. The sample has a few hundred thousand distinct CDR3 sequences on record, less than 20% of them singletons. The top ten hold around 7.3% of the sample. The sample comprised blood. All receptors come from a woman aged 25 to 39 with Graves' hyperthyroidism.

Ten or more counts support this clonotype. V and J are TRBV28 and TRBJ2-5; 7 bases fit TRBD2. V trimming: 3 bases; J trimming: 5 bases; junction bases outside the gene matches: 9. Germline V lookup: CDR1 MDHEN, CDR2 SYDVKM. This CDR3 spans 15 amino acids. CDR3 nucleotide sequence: TGTGCCAGCAGTTTTGGCGCGGGAGAACGGGAGACCCAGTACTTC. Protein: CASSFGAGERETQYF.

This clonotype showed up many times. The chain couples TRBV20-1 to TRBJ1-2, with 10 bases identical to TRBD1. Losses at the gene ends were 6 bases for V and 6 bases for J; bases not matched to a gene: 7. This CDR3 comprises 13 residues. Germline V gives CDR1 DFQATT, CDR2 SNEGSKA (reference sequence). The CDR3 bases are TGCAGTGCACCCGAGGACAGGGGGGATGGCTACACCTTC. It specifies CSAPEDRGDGYTF.

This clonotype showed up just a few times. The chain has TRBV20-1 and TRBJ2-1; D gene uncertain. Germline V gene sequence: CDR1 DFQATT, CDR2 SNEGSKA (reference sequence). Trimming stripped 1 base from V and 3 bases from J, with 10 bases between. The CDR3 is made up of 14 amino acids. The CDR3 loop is CSARVSELYNEQFF. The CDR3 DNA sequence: TGCAGTGCTAGAGTCAGTGAACTCTACAATGAGCAGTTCTTC.

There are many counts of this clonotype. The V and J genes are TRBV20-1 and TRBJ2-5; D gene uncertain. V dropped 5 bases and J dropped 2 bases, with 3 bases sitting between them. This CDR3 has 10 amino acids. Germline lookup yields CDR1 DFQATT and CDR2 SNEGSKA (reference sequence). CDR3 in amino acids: CSAAQETQYF. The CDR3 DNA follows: TGCAGTGCTGCACAAGAGACCCAGTACTTC.

CDR3 sequence reads: CASSPRLAGVEGQYF. The CDR3, as DNA: TGTGCCAGCAGCCCTAGACTAGCGGGAGTTGAAGGGCAGTACTTC. The chain recombines TRBV7-3 with TRBJ2-7; 12 bases are a match to TRBD2. Germline trimming cut 5 bases from V and 9 bases from J; bases unmatched to any gene: 11. In germline, CDR1 is SGHTA, CDR2 FQGTGA. The CDR3 spans 15 residues.

The CDR3 here is CAIHDRAKNEQFF. Written as DNA, the CDR3 is TGTGCCATCCATGACCGGGCCAAAAATGAGCAGTTCTTC. This chain links TRBV10-3 with TRBJ2-1, with D unresolved. Germline loops: CDR1 ENHRY, CDR2 SYGVKD. The CDR3 sequence is 13 residues long. Trimming took 8 bases from V and 7 from J, leaving 15 bases between them.

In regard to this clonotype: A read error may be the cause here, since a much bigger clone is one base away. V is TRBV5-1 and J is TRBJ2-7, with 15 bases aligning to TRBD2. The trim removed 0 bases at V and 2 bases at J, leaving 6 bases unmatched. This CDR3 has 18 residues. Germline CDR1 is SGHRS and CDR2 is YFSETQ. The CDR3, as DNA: TGCGCCAGCAGCTTGGGTGGGACTAGCGGGAGGACGACCTACGAGCAGTACTTC. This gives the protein CASSLGGTSGRTTYEQYF.

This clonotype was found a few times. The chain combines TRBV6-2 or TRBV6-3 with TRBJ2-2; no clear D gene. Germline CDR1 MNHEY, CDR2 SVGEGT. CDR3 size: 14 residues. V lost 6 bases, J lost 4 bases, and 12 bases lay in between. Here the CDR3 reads CASSPRDATGELFF. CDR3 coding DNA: TGTGCCAGCAGCCCCCGTGACGCCACCGGGGAGCTGTTTTTT.

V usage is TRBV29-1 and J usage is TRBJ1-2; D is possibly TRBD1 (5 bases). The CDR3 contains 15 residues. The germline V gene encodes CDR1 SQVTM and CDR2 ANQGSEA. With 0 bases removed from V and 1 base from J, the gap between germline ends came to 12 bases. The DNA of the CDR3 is TGCAGCGTTGAAGATCCAGGGTGGTATAACTATGGCTACACCTTC. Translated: CSVEDPGWYNYGYTF.

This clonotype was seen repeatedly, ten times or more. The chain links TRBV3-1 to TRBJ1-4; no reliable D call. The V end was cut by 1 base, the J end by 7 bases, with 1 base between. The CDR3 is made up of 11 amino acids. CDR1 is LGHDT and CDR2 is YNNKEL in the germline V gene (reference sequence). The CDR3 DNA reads TGTGCCAGCAGCCAAGCTGAAAAACTGTTTTTT. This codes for CASSQAEKLFF.